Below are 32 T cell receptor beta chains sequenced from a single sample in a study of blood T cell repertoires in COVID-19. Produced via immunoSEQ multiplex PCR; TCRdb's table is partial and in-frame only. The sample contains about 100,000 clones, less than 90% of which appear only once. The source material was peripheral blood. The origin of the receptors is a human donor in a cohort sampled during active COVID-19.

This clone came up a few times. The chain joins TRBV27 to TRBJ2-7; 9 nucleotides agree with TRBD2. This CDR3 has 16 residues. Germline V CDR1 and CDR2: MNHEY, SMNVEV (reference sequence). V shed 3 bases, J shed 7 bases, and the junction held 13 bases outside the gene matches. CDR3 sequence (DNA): TGTGCCAGCAGTTTCCTCCTGGGCGGGAGGGCCCGGGAGCAGTACTTC. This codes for CASSFLLGGRAREQYF.

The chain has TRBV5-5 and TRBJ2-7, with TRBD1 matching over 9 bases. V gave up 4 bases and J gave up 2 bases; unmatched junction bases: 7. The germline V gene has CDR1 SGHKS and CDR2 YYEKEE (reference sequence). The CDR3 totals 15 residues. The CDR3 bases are TGTGCCAGCAGCCGGACAGGGGTTGACGCCTACGAGCAGTACTTC. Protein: CASSRTGVDAYEQYF.

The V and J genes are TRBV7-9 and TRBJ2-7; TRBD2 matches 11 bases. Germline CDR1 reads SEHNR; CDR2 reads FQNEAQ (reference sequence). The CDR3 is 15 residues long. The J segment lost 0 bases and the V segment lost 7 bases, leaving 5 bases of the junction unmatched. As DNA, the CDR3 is TGTGCCAGCATCCAGACTAGCGGGATCTCCTACGAGCAGTACTTC. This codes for CASIQTSGISYEQYF. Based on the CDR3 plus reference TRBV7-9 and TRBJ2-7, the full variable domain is DTGVSQNPRHKITKRGQNVTFRCDPISEHNRLYWYRQTLGQGPEFLTYFQNEAQLEKSRLLSDRFSAERPKGSFSTLEIQRTEQGDSAMYLCASIQTSGISYEQYFGPGTRLTVT.

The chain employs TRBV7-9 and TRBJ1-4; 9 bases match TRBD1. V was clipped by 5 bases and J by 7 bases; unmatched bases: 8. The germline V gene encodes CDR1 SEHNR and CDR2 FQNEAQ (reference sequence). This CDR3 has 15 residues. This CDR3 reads CASSRTGTGPEKLFF. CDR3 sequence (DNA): TGTGCCAGCAGCCGAACCGGGACAGGGCCTGAAAAACTGTTTTTT. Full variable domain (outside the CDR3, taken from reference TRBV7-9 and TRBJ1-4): DTGVSQNPRHKITKRGQNVTFRCDPISEHNRLYWYRQTLGQGPEFLTYFQNEAQLEKSRLLSDRFSAERPKGSFSTLEIQRTEQGDSAMYLCASSRTGTGPEKLFFGSGTQLSVL.

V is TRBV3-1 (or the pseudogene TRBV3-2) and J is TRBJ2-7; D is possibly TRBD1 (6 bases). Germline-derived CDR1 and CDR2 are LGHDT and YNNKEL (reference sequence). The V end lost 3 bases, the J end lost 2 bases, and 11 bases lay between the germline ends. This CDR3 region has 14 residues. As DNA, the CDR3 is TGTGCCAGCAGCCAGTGGGACAAGCCCTACGAGCAGTACTTC. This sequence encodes CASSQWDKPYEQYF.

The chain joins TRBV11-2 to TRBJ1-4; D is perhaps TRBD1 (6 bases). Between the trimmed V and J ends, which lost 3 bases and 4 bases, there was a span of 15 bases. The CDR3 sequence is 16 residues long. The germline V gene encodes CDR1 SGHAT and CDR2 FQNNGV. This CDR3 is CASSFRQAGRNEKLFF. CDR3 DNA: TGTGCCAGCAGCTTCCGACAGGCCGGGCGTAATGAAAAACTGTTTTTT.

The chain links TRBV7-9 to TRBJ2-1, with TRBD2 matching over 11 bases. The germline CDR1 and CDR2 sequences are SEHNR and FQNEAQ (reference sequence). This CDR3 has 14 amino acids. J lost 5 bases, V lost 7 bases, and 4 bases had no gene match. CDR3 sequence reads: CASIGLAGDNEQFF. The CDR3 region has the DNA TGTGCCAGCATCGGACTAGCGGGCGACAATGAGCAGTTCTTC.

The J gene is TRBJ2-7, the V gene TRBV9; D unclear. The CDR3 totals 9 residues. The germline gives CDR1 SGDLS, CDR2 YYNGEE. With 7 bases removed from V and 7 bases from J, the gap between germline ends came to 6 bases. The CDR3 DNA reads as TGTGCCAGCCTCCGGGAGCAGTACGTC. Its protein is CASLREQYV.

As DNA, the CDR3 is TGTGCCTGGAGAGCGGGACTAGCCTCCTACAATGAGCAGTTCTTC. Translated: CAWRAGLASYNEQFF. The chain recombines TRBV30 with TRBJ2-1, with 9 bases that match TRBD2. CDR3 length: 15 residues. V was pared by 3 bases and J by 0 bases, with 3 bases of the junction left unmatched. Germline CDR1 and CDR2: GTSNPN and SVGIG (reference sequence).

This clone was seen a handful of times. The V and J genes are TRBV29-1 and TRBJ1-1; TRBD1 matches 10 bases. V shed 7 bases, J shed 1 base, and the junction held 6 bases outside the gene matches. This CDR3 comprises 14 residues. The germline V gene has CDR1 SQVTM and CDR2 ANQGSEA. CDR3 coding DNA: TGCAGCGCCCGGACAGGGGGAACGAACACTGAAGCTTTCTTT. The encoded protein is CSARTGGTNTEAFF.

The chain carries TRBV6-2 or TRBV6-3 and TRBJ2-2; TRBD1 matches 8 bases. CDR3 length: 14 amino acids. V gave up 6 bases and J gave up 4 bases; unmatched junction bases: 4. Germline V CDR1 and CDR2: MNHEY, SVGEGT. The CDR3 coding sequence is TGTGCCAGCAGCCGGGACAGGTTCACCGGGGAGCTGTTTTTT. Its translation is CASSRDRFTGELFF.

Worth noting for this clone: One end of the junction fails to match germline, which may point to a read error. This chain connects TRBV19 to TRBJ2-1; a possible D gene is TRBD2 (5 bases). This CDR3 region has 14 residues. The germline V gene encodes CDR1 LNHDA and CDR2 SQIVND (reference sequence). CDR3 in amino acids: CASNSWENYNEQFF. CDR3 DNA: TGTGCAAGTAACTCTTGGGAGAATTACAATGAGCAGTTCTTC. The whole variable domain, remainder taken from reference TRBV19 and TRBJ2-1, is DGGITQSPKYLFRKEGQNVTLSCEQNLNHDAMYWYRQDPGQGLRLIYYSQIVNDFQKGDIAEGYSVSREKKESFPLTVTSAQKNPTAFYLCASNSWENYNEQFFGPGTRLTVL.

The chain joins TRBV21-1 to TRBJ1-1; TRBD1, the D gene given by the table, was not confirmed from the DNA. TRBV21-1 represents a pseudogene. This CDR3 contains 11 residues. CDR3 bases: TGTGCCAGCAGCTACAGTGGGTCGGCTTTCTTT. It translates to CASSYSGSAFF.

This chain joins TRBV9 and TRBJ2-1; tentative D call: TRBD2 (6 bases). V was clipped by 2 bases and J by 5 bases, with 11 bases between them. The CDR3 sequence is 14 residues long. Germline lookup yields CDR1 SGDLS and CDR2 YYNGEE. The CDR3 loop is CASSVGTLNNEQFF. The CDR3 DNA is TGTGCCAGCAGCGTCGGGACTTTAAACAATGAGCAGTTCTTC. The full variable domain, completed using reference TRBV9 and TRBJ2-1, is DSGVTQTPKHLITATGQRVTLRCSPRSGDLSVYWYQQSLDQGLQFLIQYYNGEERAKGNILERFSAQQFPDLHSELNLSSLELGDSALYFCASSVGTLNNEQFFGPGTRLTVL.

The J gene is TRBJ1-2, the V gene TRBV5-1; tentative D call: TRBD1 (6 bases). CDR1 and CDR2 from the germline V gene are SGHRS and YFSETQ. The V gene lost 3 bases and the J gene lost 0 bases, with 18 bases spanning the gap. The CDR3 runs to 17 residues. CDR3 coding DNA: TGCGCCAGCAGCTCGGGGACATATACTTTCTCTAACTATGGCTACACCTTC. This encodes CASSSGTYTFSNYGYTF.

The CDR3 DNA follows: TGTGCCAGTAGTATATCGACTAGCGGGTACCCCCAGTTCTTC. Its protein product is CASSISTSGYPQFF. The chain is built from TRBV19 and TRBJ2-1; 10 nucleotides line up with TRBD2. V shed 2 bases, J shed 13 bases, and the junction held 8 bases outside the gene matches. CDR3 length equals 14 residues. The germline V gene encodes CDR1 LNHDA and CDR2 SQIVND (reference sequence).

The CDR3 is CSARSSYEQYF. The CDR3 region has the DNA TGCAGTGCTAGGAGCTCCTACGAGCAGTACTTC. V and J are TRBV20-1 and TRBJ2-7; D not resolved. From germline, CDR1 is DFQATT and CDR2 SNEGSKA (reference sequence). Trimming stripped 3 bases from V and 0 bases from J, with 3 bases between. This CDR3 is 11 amino acids long.

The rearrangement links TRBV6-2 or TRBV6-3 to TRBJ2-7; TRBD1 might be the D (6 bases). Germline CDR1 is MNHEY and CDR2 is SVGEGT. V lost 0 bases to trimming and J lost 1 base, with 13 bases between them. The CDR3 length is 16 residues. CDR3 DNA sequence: TGTGCCAGCAGTTACTCTTGGGCAGGGGCATCCTACGAGCAGTACTTC. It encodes CASSYSWAGASYEQYF.

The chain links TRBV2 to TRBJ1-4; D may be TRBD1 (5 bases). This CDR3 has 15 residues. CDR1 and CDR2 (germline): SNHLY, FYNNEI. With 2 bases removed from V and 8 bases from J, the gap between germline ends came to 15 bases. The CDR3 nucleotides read TGTGCCAGCAGTGAACAAGGGCAGGGAGGAGAAAAACTGTTTTTT. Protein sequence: CASSEQGQGGEKLFF.

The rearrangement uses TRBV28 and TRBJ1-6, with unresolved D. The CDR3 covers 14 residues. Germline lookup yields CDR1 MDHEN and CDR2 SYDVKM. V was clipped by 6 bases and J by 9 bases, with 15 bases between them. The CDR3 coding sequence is TGTGCCAGCAGCCCGCGTGAGAGGGTTTCACCCCTCCACTTT. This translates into CASSPRERVSPLHF.

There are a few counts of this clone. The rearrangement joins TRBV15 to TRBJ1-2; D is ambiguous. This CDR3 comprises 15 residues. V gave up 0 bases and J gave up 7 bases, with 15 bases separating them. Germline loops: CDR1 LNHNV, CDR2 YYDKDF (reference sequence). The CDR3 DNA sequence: TGTGCCACCAGCAGAGAGAAACAGCCTAGCGGTGGCTACACCTTC. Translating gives CATSREKQPSGGYTF.

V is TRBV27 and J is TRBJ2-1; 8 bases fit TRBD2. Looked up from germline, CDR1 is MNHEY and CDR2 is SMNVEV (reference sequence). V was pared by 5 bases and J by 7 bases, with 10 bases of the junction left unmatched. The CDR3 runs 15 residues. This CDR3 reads CASSRYSGTWNEQFF. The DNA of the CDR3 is TGTGCCAGCAGTCGATATAGCGGGACGTGGAATGAGCAGTTCTTC.

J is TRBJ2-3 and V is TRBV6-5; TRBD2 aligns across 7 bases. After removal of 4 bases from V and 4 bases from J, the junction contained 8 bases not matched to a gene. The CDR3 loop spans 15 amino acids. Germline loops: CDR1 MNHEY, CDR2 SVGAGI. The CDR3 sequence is CASSFGGGRADTQYF. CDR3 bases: TGTGCCAGCAGTTTCGGGGGAGGGAGGGCAGATACGCAGTATTTT.

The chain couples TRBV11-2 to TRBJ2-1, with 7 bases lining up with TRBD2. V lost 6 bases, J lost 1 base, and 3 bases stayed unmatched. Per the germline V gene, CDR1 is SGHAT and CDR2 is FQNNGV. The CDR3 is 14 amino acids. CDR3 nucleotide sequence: TGTGCCAGCAGTTCCGGGGGGTCCTACAATGAGCAGTTCTTC. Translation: CASSSGGSYNEQFF.

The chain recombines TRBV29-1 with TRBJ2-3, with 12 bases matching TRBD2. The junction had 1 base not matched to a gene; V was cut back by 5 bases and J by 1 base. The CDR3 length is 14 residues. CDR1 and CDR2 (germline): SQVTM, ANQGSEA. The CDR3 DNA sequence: TGCAGCGTTAGGACTAGCGGGGGCACAGATACGCAGTATTTT. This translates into CSVRTSGGTDTQYF.

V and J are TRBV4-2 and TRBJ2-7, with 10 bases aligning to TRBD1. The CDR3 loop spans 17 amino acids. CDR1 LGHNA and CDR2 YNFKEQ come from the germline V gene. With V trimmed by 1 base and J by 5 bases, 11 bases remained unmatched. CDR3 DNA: TGTGCCAGCAGCCAAGGGAGGTCCGGGACAGGGGTAAACGAGCAGTACTTC. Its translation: CASSQGRSGTGVNEQYF.

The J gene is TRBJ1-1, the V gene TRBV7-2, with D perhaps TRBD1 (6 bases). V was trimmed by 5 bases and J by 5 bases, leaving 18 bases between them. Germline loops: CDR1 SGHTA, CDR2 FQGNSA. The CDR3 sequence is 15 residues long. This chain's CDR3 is CASSPFAGARTEAFF. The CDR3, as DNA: TGTGCCAGCAGCCCCTTCGCGGGGGCGAGGACTGAAGCTTTCTTT.

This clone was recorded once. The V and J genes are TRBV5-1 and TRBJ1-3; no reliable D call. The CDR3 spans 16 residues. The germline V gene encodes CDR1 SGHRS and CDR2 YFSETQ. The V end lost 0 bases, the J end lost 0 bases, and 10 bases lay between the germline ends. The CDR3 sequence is CASSLGGSFSGNTIYF. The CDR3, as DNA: TGCGCCAGCAGCTTGGGCGGGTCCTTCTCTGGAAACACCATATATTTT.

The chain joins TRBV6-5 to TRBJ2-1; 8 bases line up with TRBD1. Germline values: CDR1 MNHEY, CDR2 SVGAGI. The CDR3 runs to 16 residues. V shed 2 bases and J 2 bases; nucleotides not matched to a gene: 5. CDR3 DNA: TGTGCCAGCAGTTACGGGGCAGGGGGCCCCTACAATGAGCAGTTCTTC. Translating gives CASSYGAGGPYNEQFF.

The CDR3 region is CASRPRTGPMNTEAFF. In nucleotides, the CDR3 is TGTGCCAGCAGACCCCGGACAGGGCCGATGAACACTGAAGCTTTCTTT. The chain joins TRBV7-8 to TRBJ1-1; 8 nucleotides align to TRBD1. This CDR3 has 16 amino acids. The junction had 9 bases not matched to a gene; V was cut back by 6 bases and J by 0 bases. Per the germline V gene, CDR1 is SGHVS and CDR2 is FQNEAQ. The whole variable domain, filled in from reference TRBV7-8 and TRBJ1-1, reads GAGVSQSPRYKVAKRGQDVALRCDPISGHVSLFWYQQALGQGPEFLTYFQNEAQLDKSGLPSDRFFAERPEGSVSTLKIQRTQQEDSAVYLCASRPRTGPMNTEAFFGQGTRLTVV.

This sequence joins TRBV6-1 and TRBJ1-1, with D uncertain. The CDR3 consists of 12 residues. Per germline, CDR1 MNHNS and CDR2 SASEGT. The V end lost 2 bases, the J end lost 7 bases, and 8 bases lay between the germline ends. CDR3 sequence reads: CASSERVGEAFF. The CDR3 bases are TGTGCCAGCAGTGAACGGGTTGGTGAAGCTTTCTTT.

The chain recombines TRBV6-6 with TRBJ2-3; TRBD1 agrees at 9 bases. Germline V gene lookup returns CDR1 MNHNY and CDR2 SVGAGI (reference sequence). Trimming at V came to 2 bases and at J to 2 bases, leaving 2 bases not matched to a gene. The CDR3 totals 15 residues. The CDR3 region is CASSYRDRVTDTQYF. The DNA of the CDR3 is TGTGCCAGCAGTTACAGGGACAGGGTCACAGATACGCAGTATTTT.